These 32 T cell receptor beta chains were all obtained from the same sample, sequenced in a study of T cells in Graves' hyperthyroidism and ophthalmopathy. The investigators amplified TCR beta CDR3 regions from RNA transcripts. The HTBI primer set was used in a first-round RT-PCR of the TCR CDR3. TCRdb processed the multiplex PCR reads anew with MiXCR; each CDR3 protein has one entry. The repertoire consists of around 400,000 distinct CDR3 sequences, with approximately 14% occurring once and the leading ten covering 25% to 35%. The specimen sequenced was blood. These receptors came from a woman under 30 with Graves' hyperthyroidism that later progressed to Graves' ophthalmopathy.

J is TRBJ2-7 and V is TRBV19; TRBD1 or TRBD2 may be the D gene (5 bases each). The germline V gene encodes CDR1 LNHDA and CDR2 SQIVND (reference sequence). The CDR3 runs 11 residues. V lost 7 bases and J lost 6, with 10 bases in between. The CDR3 nucleotides are TGTGCCAGTACTCAGAGGGGCGAGCAGTACTTC. Translating it yields CASTQRGEQYF.

This chain uses TRBV6-2 or TRBV6-3 with TRBJ2-7; TRBD2 matches 15 bases. The junction had 3 bases not matched to a gene; V was cut back by 2 bases and J by 1 base. From germline, CDR1 is MNHEY and CDR2 SVGEGT. CDR3 length: 17 residues. CDR3 in amino acids: CASSYRGLAGGSYEQYF. CDR3 sequence (DNA): TGTGCCAGCAGTTACCGAGGACTAGCGGGAGGGTCCTACGAGCAGTACTTC.

This clonotype was picked up many times. V gene TRBV27 combines with J gene TRBJ2-1; 9 nucleotides align to TRBD1. The J segment lost 6 bases and the V segment lost 2 bases, leaving 11 bases of the junction unmatched. Germline CDR1 is MNHEY and CDR2 is SMNVEV (reference sequence). The CDR3 consists of 17 residues. The CDR3 spells CASSLPGTGITANEQFF. Here the CDR3 DNA reads TGTGCCAGCAGTTTACCCGGGACAGGGATAACGGCCAATGAGCAGTTCTTC.

The rearrangement joins TRBV20-1 to TRBJ2-6; 9 bases agree with TRBD1. CDR1 and CDR2 from the germline V gene are DFQATT and SNEGSKA (reference sequence). The CDR3 runs to 13 residues. V shed 6 bases and J 9 bases; nucleotides not matched to a gene: 6. For the CDR3, the DNA is TGCAGTGCGGGACAGGGCGGGAACAACGTCCTGACTTTC. This translates into CSAGQGGNNVLTF.

This clonotype showed up many times. V gene TRBV20-1 combines with J gene TRBJ1-5; possible D gene TRBD1, 5 bases. The V end was cut by 3 bases, the J end by 8 bases, with 17 bases between. Per the germline V gene, CDR1 is DFQATT and CDR2 is SNEGSKA (reference sequence). This CDR3 region has 14 residues. For the CDR3, the DNA is TGCAGTGCTAGCCTTACCGGGACCCCAGAGCCCCAGCATTTT. Residues: CSASLTGTPEPQHF.

This clonotype was counted between two and nine times. The chain links TRBV13 to TRBJ2-7, with D possibly TRBD1 on 5 matching bases. Germline CDR1 is PRHDT and CDR2 is FYEKMQ (reference sequence). The CDR3 sequence is 15 residues long. Trimming pared 1 base from V and 3 bases from J, leaving 13 bases between. The CDR3 loop reads CASSLVPTQGYEQYF. CDR3 sequence (DNA): TGTGCCAGCAGCTTAGTGCCGACCCAGGGCTACGAGCAGTACTTC.

CDR3 region: CASSQVQGGELFF. In DNA, the CDR3 is TGCGCCAGCAGCCAAGTCCAGGGAGGGGAGCTGTTTTTT. V and J are TRBV4-1 and TRBJ2-2; D possibly corresponds to TRBD1 (5 bases). The CDR3 extends over 13 amino acids. V lost 1 base and J lost 8, with 8 bases in between. Germline V gives CDR1 MGHRA, CDR2 YSYEKL.

This clonotype was seen ten or more times. The chain uses TRBV11-2 and TRBJ2-7, with D hard to call. In germline, CDR1 is SGHAT, CDR2 FQNNGV. The V gene lost 5 bases and the J gene lost 0 bases, with 14 bases spanning the gap. There are 15 residues in the CDR3. In nucleotides, the CDR3 is TGTGCCAGCAGCGTATTTACCACGAGCTCCTACGAGCAGTACTTC. Its protein product is CASSVFTTSSYEQYF.

This clonotype has at least ten counts. The chain recombines TRBV3-1 with TRBJ1-5, with TRBD1 as a possible D gene (6 bases). The CDR3 extends over 13 amino acids. V shed 6 bases and J shed 6 bases, with 12 bases lying between them. The germline V gene has CDR1 LGHDT and CDR2 YNNKEL (reference sequence). The CDR3 loop reads CASSPQGRQPQHF. CDR3 sequence (DNA): TGTGCCAGCAGTCCACAGGGTCGTCAGCCCCAGCATTTT.

The chain has TRBV7-3 and TRBJ1-1, with D perhaps matching TRBD1 (5 bases). V was cut by 1 base and J by 5 bases, with 11 bases left in between. The CDR3 spans 14 residues. Germline V CDR1 and CDR2: SGHTA, FQGTGA. CDR3 coding DNA: TGTGCCAGCAGCTTAATGGGGGGGGGGACTGAAGCTTTCTTT. Translating gives CASSLMGGGTEAFF.

This clonotype showed up many times. The chain has TRBV3-1 and TRBJ2-3, with 7 positions matching TRBD2. The CDR3 contains 17 residues. Losses at the gene ends were 0 bases for V and 0 bases for J; bases not matched to a gene: 6. CDR1 LGHDT and CDR2 YNNKEL come from the germline V gene (reference sequence). The CDR3 DNA follows: TGTGCCAGCAGCCAAGAGACGCTAGCGGATAGCACAGATACGCAGTATTTT. Protein: CASSQETLADSTDTQYF.

The sample holds many counts of this clonotype. The V gene is TRBV27, the J gene TRBJ1-1; D is possibly TRBD1 (6 bases). V lost 2 bases to trimming and J lost 4 bases, with 8 bases between them. The CDR3 totals 13 residues. Germline V gene lookup returns CDR1 MNHEY and CDR2 SMNVEV (reference sequence). CDR3 amino acids: CASSLTGATEAFF. For the CDR3, the DNA is TGTGCCAGCAGTTTAACGGGGGCCACTGAAGCTTTCTTT.

V gene TRBV6-1 combines with J gene TRBJ2-3, with D possibly called TRBD1 or TRBD2 (5 bases each). The V end was cut by 1 base, the J end by 3 bases, with 14 bases between. CDR1 is MNHNS, CDR2 SASEGT, per germline. The CDR3 spans 16 residues. Written as DNA, the CDR3 is TGTGCCAGCAGTGAAGGGGGACCCCGAGGGACAGATACGCAGTATTTT. It codes for CASSEGGPRGTDTQYF.

Many counts were recorded for this clonotype. The gene calls are TRBV20-1 and TRBJ1-5, with D hard to call. The CDR3 has 16 residues. Germline V lookup: CDR1 DFQATT, CDR2 SNEGSKA (reference sequence). V lost 1 base, J lost 6 bases, and 19 bases lay in between. The CDR3 bases are TGCAGTGCTAGAGCCTTAGCCAAGGGTTTGGGTCAGCCCCAGCATTTT. Translated: CSARALAKGLGQPQHF.

This clonotype appeared many times. The chain employs TRBV9 and TRBJ2-2, with 7 nucleotides matching TRBD1. This CDR3 contains 14 residues. From germline, CDR1 is SGDLS and CDR2 YYNGEE. J gave up 1 base and V 7 bases, and 4 bases lay outside the gene matches. The CDR3 coding sequence is TGTGCCAGCGAAAGGACAGGGAACACCGGGGAGCTGTTTTTT. It yields the protein CASERTGNTGELFF.

As DNA, the CDR3 is TGTGCCAGCAGGGGGACAGCTCCCGAGCAGTACTTC. Its protein is CASRGTAPEQYF. The chain is built from TRBV27 and TRBJ2-7, with 7 bases identical to TRBD1. Trimming removed 6 bases from V and 6 bases from J; junction bases left unmatched: 5. Germline-derived CDR1 and CDR2 are MNHEY and SMNVEV (reference sequence). The CDR3 runs to 12 residues.

This clonotype was recorded a few times. V gene TRBV28 combines with J gene TRBJ2-7; D possibly matches TRBD1 or TRBD2 (6 bases each). V was shortened by 3 bases and J by 0 bases, with 15 bases between the two germline ends. This CDR3 is built from 16 residues. Germline lookup yields CDR1 MDHEN and CDR2 SYDVKM. CDR3 sequence reads: CASSFLGGYSSYEQYF. The DNA of the CDR3 is TGTGCCAGCAGTTTTTTGGGGGGCTATAGCTCCTACGAGCAGTACTTC.

This clonotype was observed at least ten times. The V call is TRBV2, the J call TRBJ2-1, with 8 bases that match TRBD1. The CDR3 is 15 residues long. Trimming at V came to 1 base and at J to 8 bases, leaving 7 bases not matched to a gene. CDR1 and CDR2 (germline): SNHLY, FYNNEI. The CDR3 here is CASSEGWTGIYEQFF. DNA for the CDR3: TGTGCCAGCAGTGAAGGGTGGACAGGGATCTATGAGCAGTTCTTC.

This clonotype was counted between two and nine times. This chain uses TRBV19 with TRBJ2-7; 7 positions match TRBD1. From germline, CDR1 is LNHDA and CDR2 SQIVND (reference sequence). With V trimmed by 5 bases and J by 7 bases, 17 bases remained unmatched. This CDR3 contains 16 residues. This CDR3 is CASSPRGGGGIKEQYF. In nucleotides, the CDR3 is TGTGCCAGTAGTCCCCGAGGGGGCGGTGGTATTAAGGAGCAGTACTTC.

The sample holds many counts of this clonotype. The CDR3 DNA follows: TGTGCCAGCAGGCGGGGGACTAGCGAAGTCTACGAGCAGTACTTC. Translating gives CASRRGTSEVYEQYF. The genes are TRBV6-1 and TRBJ2-7; TRBD2 matches at 10 bases. J was trimmed by 3 bases and V by 6 bases; bases with no gene match: 8. Per the germline V gene, CDR1 is MNHNS and CDR2 is SASEGT. This CDR3 is built from 15 residues.

V is TRBV6-1 and J is TRBJ1-2, with D perhaps matching TRBD1 (5 bases). The length of the CDR3 is 15 residues. Trimming stripped 6 bases from V and 5 bases from J, with 19 bases between. Germline V gene data show CDR1 as MNHNS and CDR2 as SASEGT. CDR3 nucleotides: TGTGCCAGCAGGGGCACGGGGGGGGGTAGGTATGGCTACACCTTC. Translating it yields CASRGTGGGRYGYTF.

There are many counts of this clonotype. The junction and the germline gene differ at one end; a read error may be behind it. The V gene is TRBV6-2 or TRBV6-3, the J gene TRBJ2-7; 12 positions match TRBD1. The CDR3 has 15 residues. In germline, CDR1 is MNHEY, CDR2 SVGEGT. CDR3 DNA sequence: TGTGCCAGCAGTGACTCCGGGACAGGGGGCGCAAAGCAGTACTTC. This encodes CASSDSGTGGAKQYF.

This clonotype was found once. The junction departs from germline at one end; a sequencing error may be responsible. The chain combines TRBV11-2 with TRBJ2-5, with D unclear. This CDR3 has 12 amino acids. The germline CDR1 and CDR2 sequences are SGHAT and FQNNGV. As DNA, the CDR3 is TGTGCCGGCAGCCAGAACCAAGAGGCCCAGTACTTC. Its protein product is CAGSQNQEAQYF.

The V and J genes are TRBV7-2 and TRBJ1-3, with D perhaps matching TRBD1 (6 bases). Per germline, CDR1 SGHTA and CDR2 FQGNSA. V lost 5 bases and J 6 bases, leaving 17 bases between the germline ends. This CDR3 contains 15 residues. DNA of the CDR3: TGTGCCAGCAGCAGAACTGCACAGGGCTCAAACACCATATATTTT. This translates into CASSRTAQGSNTIYF.

Ten or more counts support this clonotype. The V and J genes are TRBV7-9 and TRBJ1-4, with D possibly TRBD1 on 5 matching bases. CDR1 is SEHNR and CDR2 is FQNEAQ in the germline V gene (reference sequence). Between the trimmed V and J ends, which lost 2 bases and 6 bases, there was a span of 16 bases. The CDR3 covers 16 residues. The CDR3 bases are TGTGCCAGCAGCTTAAATATCGGGCAGGGTTATGAAAAACTGTTTTTT. Translating it yields CASSLNIGQGYEKLFF.

This clonotype was counted ten times or more. The chain employs TRBV20-1 and TRBJ2-7; 8 bases fit TRBD2. Germline V gives CDR1 DFQATT, CDR2 SNEGSKA (reference sequence). CDR3 length: 13 amino acids. The J segment lost 1 base and the V segment lost 1 base, leaving 0 bases of the junction unmatched. CDR3 in amino acids: CSARVAGSYEQYF. In nucleotides, the CDR3 is TGCAGTGCTAGAGTAGCGGGATCCTACGAGCAGTACTTC.

The CDR3 region is CASSQEGIAGGTGEQYF. The CDR3 DNA follows: TGTGCCAGCAGCCAAGAGGGGATAGCGGGAGGCACCGGGGAGCAGTACTTC. The chain links TRBV11-2 to TRBJ2-7; 10 bases line up with TRBD2. From germline, CDR1 is SGHAT and CDR2 FQNNGV. With V trimmed by 5 bases and J by 7 bases, 17 bases remained unmatched. This CDR3 spans 17 amino acids.

This clonotype was seen more than once but under ten times. A junction boundary mismatches the germline segment, possibly from a read error. The V and J genes are TRBV9 and TRBJ2-7, with D uncertain. Germline V gene data show CDR1 as SGDLS and CDR2 as YYNGEE. CDR3 length: 14 amino acids. CDR3 nucleotides: TGTGCCGGCAGCGTAGACGGAGCCTCCTACGAGCAGTACTTC. Its protein is CAGSVDGASYEQYF.

This clonotype showed up many times. The V call is TRBV29-1, the J call TRBJ1-3; no reliable D call. CDR3 length equals 13 residues. In germline, CDR1 is SQVTM, CDR2 ANQGSEA. The V gene lost 4 bases and the J gene lost 4 bases, with 11 bases spanning the gap. CDR3 sequence (DNA): TGCAGCGTTGGAGAGAGCAACGGAAACACCATATATTTT. This encodes CSVGESNGNTIYF.

This clonotype was detected ten times or more. The chain recombines TRBV6-1 with TRBJ2-1, with D perhaps matching TRBD1 (6 bases). Germline V gene data show CDR1 as MNHNS and CDR2 as SASEGT. V lost 4 bases to trimming and J lost 10 bases, with 14 bases between them. This CDR3 comprises 13 residues. CDR3 region: CASSVLGAREQFF. As DNA, the CDR3 is TGTGCCAGCAGTGTCCTGGGGGCAAGAGAGCAGTTCTTC.

This clonotype was seen ten or more times. The chain joins TRBV7-9 to TRBJ2-3; D gene unclear. The germline V and J ends were trimmed by 4 bases and 4 bases, with 18 bases remaining between them. Germline-derived CDR1 and CDR2 are SEHNR and FQNEAQ (reference sequence). This CDR3 has 16 amino acids. The CDR3 bases are TGTGCCAGCAGCTCCCCTATCGGGCCCGAGGCAGATACGCAGTATTTT. This translates into CASSSPIGPEADTQYF.

The chain employs TRBV20-1 and TRBJ2-1; 11 bases agree with TRBD2. Germline V lookup: CDR1 DFQATT, CDR2 SNEGSKA (reference sequence). CDR3 length equals 18 residues. After removal of 4 bases from V and 4 bases from J, the junction contained 15 bases not matched to a gene. The CDR3 nucleotides are TGCAGTGCTAAAATTAAACTAGCGGGAGACCCCTCGTACAATGAGCAGTTCTTC. Translation gives CSAKIKLAGDPSYNEQFF.